This T cell receptor (beta chain) was observed in a study of blood T cell repertoires in COVID-19. About the research overall: The cDNA or gDNA used as material had been derived from T cells, B-cell-depleted T cells, or PBMCs.

Participants were aged about 18 to 100 years from roughly 26 US areas. Sequenced by immunoSEQ multiplex PCR; TCRdb stores in-frame clones only, minus some. The sample shows some 290,000 clones, 90% of them seen only once. This CDR3 is built from 15 residues. CDR1 SGDLS and CDR2 YYNGEE come from the germline V gene. Trimming shortened V by 4 bases and J by 9 bases, and 22 bases separated the two germline ends. The sample taken for sequencing was PBMCs or T cells enriched from blood (not recorded which). The receptor comes from a woman aged 30 to 39 who had been exposed to COVID-19. This rearrangement joins TRBV9 to TRBJ1-2, with TRBD1 as a possible D gene (6 bases). This CDR3 reads CASSLPGAQGKSYTF. The CDR3 DNA reads TGTGCCAGCAGCCTACCCGGGGCCCAGGGGAAGAGCTACACCTTC.